The entry below gives a single TCR beta chain sequence along with its context. These data originate in a study of shared clonotypes between healthy human individuals. It was CD45RO-negative cells, positively selected for CCR7, that made up naive CD8 cells, with terminally differentiated effector memory CD45RA+ cells excluded. TCRdb keeps only in-frame clones here, not all; method: immunoSEQ multiplex PCR. The repertoire holds some 1,900,000 clones, with about 95% as singletons. This TCR came from a man between 18 and 29 years old in good health. The sample was naive CD8+ T cells sorted from blood.

The CDR3 protein is CASSLLQGAASEQFF. CDR3 in DNA: TGTGCCAGCAGTTTATTGCAGGGGGCAGCGAGTGAGCAGTTCTTC. The genes are TRBV27 and TRBJ2-1, with 8 bases identical to TRBD1. This CDR3 is built from 15 residues. The V gene end was trimmed by 1 base and the J gene end by 9 bases; junction bases not matched to a gene: 8. Germline V lookup: CDR1 MNHEY, CDR2 SMNVEV (reference sequence).